This T cell receptor (beta chain) is from a study of identical twins. The germline V gene has CDR1 SNHLY and CDR2 FYNNEI. Trimming pared 5 bases from V and 1 base from J, leaving 8 bases between. The CDR3 is made up of 13 amino acids. MiXCR, run by TCRdb on the 5' RACE reads, gives a single entry per CDR3 protein. The sample includes some 1,600,000 distinct CDR3 sequences, less than 40% of them seen just once. The chain joins TRBV2 to TRBJ1-1, with a possible D match to TRBD1 (5 bases). This receptor was taken from a newborn girl in good health. Specimen: cord blood. The CDR3 bases are TGTGCCAGCAGTAAGGGGTGGAACACTGAAGCTTTCTTT. The encoded protein is CASSKGWNTEAFF.